This record concerns one T cell receptor (beta chain) sequence. Its specificity is unknown. V gave up 0 bases and J gave up 2 bases; unmatched junction bases: 20. The CDR3 runs to 22 residues. Germline CDR1 and CDR2: SGHRS and YFSETQ. The PCR used 60 Vbeta and 13 Jbeta primers. The assay was immunoSEQ multiplex PCR, and TCRdb's table has in-frame clones only and misses some. The sample holds 140,000 to 150,000 clones, around 65% seen once. These data are taken from a study of cytomegalovirus exposure and HLA in healthy donors. Study overall: When roughly 420 donors were genotyped, about 81% of them were found to fall in the Caucasian-associated ancestry cluster.

Points from the study as a whole: A prior analysis recorded that most TCR beta V segments were productive about 87% or about 30% of the time. Donor immune exposure was known only as CMV serostatus.

This TCR was sampled from a woman aged 55-69 years in good health and CMV-seronegative. The chain combines TRBV5-1 with TRBJ2-1, with TRBD2 identical over 10 bases. The sample taken for sequencing was PBMCs. The CDR3 loop reads CASSLDPIPGAGGPKPYNEQFF. CDR3 nucleotide sequence: TGCGCCAGCAGCTTGGATCCCATACCGGGAGCGGGAGGGCCCAAACCCTACAATGAGCAGTTCTTC.